This T cell receptor beta chain was profiled in a study of T cell clones after liver transplantation. The repertoire was sequenced with immunoSEQ multiplex PCR; TCRdb's copy has only in-frame clones and lacks some. The sample includes about 75,000 clones, less than 90% of them seen just once. This CDR3 contains 17 residues. V lost 1 base, J lost 3 bases, and 17 bases lay in between. Looked up from germline, CDR1 is SEHNR and CDR2 is FQNEAQ (reference sequence). The receptor was isolated from a human patient who received a liver transplant. The T cells may partly be graft donor cells. The V gene is TRBV7-9, the J gene TRBJ2-3; either TRBD1 or TRBD2 may supply D (5 bases each). The material sequenced was CD4+ T cells from blood, taken 48 months after liver transplant. CDR3 DNA: TGTGCCAGCAGCTTAGAAGGGACCTTTCTATGGACAGATACGCAGTATTTT. Translating it yields CASSLEGTFLWTDTQYF.